The clone carrying this T cell receptor beta chain was counted between two and nine times. In the authors' methods: Scientists estimated how many nucleated cells there were by amplifying reference gene primers. Libraries were prepared by immunoSEQ multiplex PCR; TCRdb keeps only in-frame clonotypes and omits some of them. Clone size and V and J calls were adopted from that table, with D and trimming inferred from the DNA. The sample has around 380,000 clones, about 80% seen once. This entry comes from a study of blood T cell repertoires in COVID-19. The CDR3 covers 13 residues. V lost 0 bases, J lost 8 bases, and 11 bases lay in between. Germline V gene lookup returns CDR1 SGHRS and CDR2 YFSETQ.

This TCR came from a human donor with acute or convalescent COVID-19. The donor label of this sample is uncertain. Specimen: peripheral blood. The chain is built from TRBV5-1 and TRBJ1-2; a possible D gene is TRBD1 (6 bases). CDR3 bases: TGCGCCAGCAGCTTGGGACAGGAAGGAGGCTACACCTTC. Amino acids: CASSLGQEGGYTF.